This T cell receptor beta chain was retrieved from a study of cytomegalovirus exposure and HLA in healthy donors. Notes on the study in general: Analysis performed later showed TCR beta chains linked to HLA being more clonally expanded than equally common others.

This clone was counted between two and nine times. Antigen specificity is unknown. PCR employed 60 Vbeta and 13 Jbeta primers. Only in-frame clones appear in the TCRdb table, and some are missing; sequencing was by immunoSEQ multiplex PCR. The sample shows tens of thousands of clones, around 71% of them seen only once. Material: PBMCs. The TCR comes from a man aged 25-40 years in good health and CMV-seronegative.

The CDR3 nucleotides read TGTGCCAGCAGTTTATTTCCAGGGTATCTGAACACTGAAGCTTTCTTT. This translates into CASSLFPGYLNTEAFF. The chain is built from TRBV27 and TRBJ1-1, with D maybe TRBD1 (5 bases). Germline CDR1 and CDR2: MNHEY and SMNVEV (reference sequence). The CDR3 extends over 16 amino acids. The V end was cut by 1 base, the J end by 0 bases, with 12 bases between.